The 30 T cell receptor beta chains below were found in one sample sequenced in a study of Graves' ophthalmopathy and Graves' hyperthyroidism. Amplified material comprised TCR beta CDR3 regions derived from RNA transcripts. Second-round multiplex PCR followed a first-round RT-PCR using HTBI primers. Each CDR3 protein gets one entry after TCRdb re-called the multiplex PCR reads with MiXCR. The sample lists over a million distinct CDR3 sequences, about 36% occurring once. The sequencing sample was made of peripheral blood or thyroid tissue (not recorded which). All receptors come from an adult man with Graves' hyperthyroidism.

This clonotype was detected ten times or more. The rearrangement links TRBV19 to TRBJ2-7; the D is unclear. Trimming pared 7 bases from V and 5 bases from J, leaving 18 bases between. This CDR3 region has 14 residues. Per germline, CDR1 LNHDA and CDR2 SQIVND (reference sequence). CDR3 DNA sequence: TGTGCCAGTAAATCCGCCCCCGCAGTGGACGAGCAGTACTTC. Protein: CASKSAPAVDEQYF.

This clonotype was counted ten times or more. The CDR3 region is CATAGAAQYF. For the CDR3, the DNA is TGTGCCACCGCCGGGGCGGCCCAGTACTTC. The chain links TRBV24-1 to TRBJ2-5; D may be TRBD1 or TRBD2 (5 bases each). Germline-derived CDR1 and CDR2 are KGHDR and SFDVKD. The CDR3 has 10 amino acids. Trimming pared 9 bases from V and 9 bases from J, leaving 10 bases between.

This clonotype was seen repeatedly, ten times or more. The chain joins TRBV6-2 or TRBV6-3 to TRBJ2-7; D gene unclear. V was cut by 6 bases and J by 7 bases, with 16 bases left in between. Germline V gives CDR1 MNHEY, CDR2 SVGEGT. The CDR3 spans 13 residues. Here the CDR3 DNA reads TGTGCCAGCAGGAATCAGCGATCTGGGGAGCAGTACTTC. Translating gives CASRNQRSGEQYF.

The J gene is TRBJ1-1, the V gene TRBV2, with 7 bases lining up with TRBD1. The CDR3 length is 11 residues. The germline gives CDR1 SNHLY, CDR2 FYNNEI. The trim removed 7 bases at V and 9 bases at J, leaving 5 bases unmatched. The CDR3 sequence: CASNGQDQAFF. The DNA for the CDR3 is TGTGCCAGCAATGGACAGGATCAAGCTTTCTTT.

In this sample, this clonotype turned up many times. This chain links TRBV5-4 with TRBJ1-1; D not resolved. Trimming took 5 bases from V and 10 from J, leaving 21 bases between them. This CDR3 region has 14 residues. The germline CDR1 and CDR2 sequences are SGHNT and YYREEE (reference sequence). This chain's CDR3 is CASRFSPWTIVAFF. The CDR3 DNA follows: TGTGCCAGCAGATTCTCCCCCTGGACTATTGTAGCTTTCTTT.

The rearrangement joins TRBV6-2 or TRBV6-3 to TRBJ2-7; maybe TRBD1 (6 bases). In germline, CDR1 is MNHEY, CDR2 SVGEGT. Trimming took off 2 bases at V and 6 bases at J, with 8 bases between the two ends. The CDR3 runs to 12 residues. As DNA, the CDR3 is TGTGCCAGCAGTTACGCCAGGGGCGAGCAGTACTTC. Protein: CASSYARGEQYF.

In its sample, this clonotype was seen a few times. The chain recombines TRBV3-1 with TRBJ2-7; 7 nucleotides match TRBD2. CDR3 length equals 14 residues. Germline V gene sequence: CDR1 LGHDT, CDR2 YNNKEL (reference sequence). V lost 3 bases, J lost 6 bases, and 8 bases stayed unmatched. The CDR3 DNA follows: TGTGCCAGCAGCCACCCTGAACTAGCGTCCGAGCAGTACTTC. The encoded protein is CASSHPELASEQYF.

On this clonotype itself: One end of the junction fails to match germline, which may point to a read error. CDR3 in DNA: TGTGCCAGCAGTTACGGGAAGAACACCGGGGAGCTGTTTTTT. Translated, it gives CASSYGKNTGELFF. The chain has TRBV10-3 and TRBJ2-2; perhaps TRBD2 as D (5 bases). In germline, CDR1 is ENHRY, CDR2 SYGVKD. This CDR3 has 14 amino acids.

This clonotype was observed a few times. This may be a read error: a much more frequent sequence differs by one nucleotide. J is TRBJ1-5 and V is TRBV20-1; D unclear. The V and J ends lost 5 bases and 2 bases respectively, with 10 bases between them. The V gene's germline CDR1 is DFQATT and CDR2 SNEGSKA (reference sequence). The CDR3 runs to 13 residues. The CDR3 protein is CSAAQRRNQPQHF. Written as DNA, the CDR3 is TGCAGTGCTGCACAGAGGCGCAATCAGCCCCAGCATTTT.

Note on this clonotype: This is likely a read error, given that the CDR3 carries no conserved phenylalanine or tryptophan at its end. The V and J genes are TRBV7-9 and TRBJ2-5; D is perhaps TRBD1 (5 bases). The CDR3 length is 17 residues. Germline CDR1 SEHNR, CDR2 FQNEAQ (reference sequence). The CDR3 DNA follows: TGCGCCAGCAGCCAAGGAAAAAGAGACAGCCTCCAAGAGACCCAGTACATC. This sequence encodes CASSQGKRDSLQETQYI.

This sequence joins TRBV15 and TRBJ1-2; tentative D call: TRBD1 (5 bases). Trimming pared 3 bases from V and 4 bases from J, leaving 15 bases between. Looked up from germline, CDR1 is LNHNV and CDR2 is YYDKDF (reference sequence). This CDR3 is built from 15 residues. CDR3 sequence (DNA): TGTGCCACCAGCAGTGAATTTGGCAGGGCCTATGGCTACACCTTC. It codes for CATSSEFGRAYGYTF.

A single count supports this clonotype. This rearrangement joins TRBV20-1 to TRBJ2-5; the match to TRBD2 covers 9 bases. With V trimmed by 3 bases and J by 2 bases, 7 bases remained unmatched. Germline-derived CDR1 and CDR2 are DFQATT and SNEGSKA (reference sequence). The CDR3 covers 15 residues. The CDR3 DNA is TGCAGTGCTAGGTCCCTAGCGGGGAGGCAAGAGACCCAGTACTTC. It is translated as CSARSLAGRQETQYF.

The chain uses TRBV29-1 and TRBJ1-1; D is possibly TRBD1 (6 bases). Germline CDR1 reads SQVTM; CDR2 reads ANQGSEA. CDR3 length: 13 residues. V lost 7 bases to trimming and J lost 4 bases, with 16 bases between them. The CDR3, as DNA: TGCAGCGCCTTTCGTAAGGGGGGCACTGAAGCTTTCTTT. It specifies CSAFRKGGTEAFF.

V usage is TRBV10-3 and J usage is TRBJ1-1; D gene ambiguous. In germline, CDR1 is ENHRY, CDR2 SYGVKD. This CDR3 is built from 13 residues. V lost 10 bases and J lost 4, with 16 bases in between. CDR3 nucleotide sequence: TGTGCCACCTCGAAGGAGAAGGGCACTGAAGCTTTCTTT. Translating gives CATSKEKGTEAFF.

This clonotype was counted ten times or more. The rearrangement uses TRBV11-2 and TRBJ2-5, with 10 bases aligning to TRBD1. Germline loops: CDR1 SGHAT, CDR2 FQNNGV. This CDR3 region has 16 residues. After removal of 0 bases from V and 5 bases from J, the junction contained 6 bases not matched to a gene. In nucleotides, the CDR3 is TGTGCCAGCAGCTTAGACCTGGGACAGGGGTGGGAGACCCAGTACTTC. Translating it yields CASSLDLGQGWETQYF. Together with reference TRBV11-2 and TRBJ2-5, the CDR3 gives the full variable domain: EAGVAQSPRYKIIEKRQSVAFWCNPISGHATLYWYQQILGQGPKLLIQFQNNGVVDDSQLPKDRFSAERLKGVDSTLKIQPAKLEDSAVYLCASSLDLGQGWETQYFGPGTRLLVL.

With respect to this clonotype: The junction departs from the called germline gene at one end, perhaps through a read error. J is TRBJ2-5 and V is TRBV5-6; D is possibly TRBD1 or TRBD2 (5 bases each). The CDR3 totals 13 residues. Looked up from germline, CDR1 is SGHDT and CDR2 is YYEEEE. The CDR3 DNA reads TGTGCCAGCAGACCGGGGCCAACAGAGGCCCAGTACTTC. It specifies CASRPGPTEAQYF.

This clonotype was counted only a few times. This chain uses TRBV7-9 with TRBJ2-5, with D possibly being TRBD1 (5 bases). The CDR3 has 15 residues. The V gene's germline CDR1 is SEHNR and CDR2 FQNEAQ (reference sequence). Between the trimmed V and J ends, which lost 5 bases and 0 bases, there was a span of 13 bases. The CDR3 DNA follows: TGTGCCAGCAGCCCCCAGACAGAGTACCAAGAGACCCAGTACTTC. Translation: CASSPQTEYQETQYF.

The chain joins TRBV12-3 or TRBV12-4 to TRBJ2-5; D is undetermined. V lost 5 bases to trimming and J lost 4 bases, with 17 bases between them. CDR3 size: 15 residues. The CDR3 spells CASSDRQEARETQYF. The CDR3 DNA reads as TGTGCCAGCAGTGACCGACAAGAGGCCAGAGAGACCCAGTACTTC.

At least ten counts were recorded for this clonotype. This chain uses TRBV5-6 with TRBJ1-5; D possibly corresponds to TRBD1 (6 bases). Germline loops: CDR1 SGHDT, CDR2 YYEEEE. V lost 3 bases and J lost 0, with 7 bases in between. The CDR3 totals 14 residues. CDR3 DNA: TGTGCCAGCAGCTGGGGACATAGCAATCAGCCCCAGCATTTT. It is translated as CASSWGHSNQPQHF.

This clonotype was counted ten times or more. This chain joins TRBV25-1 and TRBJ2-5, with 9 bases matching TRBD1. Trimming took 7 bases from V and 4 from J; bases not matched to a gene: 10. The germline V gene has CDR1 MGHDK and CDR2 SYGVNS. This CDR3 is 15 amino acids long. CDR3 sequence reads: CASIQGQGIRETQYF. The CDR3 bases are TGTGCCAGCATACAGGGACAGGGAATAAGAGAGACCCAGTACTTC.

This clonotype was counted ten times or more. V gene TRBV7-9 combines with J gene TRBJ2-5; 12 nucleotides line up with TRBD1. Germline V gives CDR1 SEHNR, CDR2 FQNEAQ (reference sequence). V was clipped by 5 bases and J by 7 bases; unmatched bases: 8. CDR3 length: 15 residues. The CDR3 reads CASSQRDRGLVTQYF. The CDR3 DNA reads TGTGCCAGCAGCCAACGGGACAGGGGGCTTGTGACCCAGTACTTC.

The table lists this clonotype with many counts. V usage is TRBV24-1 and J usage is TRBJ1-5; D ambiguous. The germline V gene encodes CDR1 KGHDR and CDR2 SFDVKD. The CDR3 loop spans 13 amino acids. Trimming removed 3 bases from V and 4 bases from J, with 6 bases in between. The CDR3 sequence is CATSDALNQPQHF. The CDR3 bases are TGTGCCACCAGTGATGCGCTGAATCAGCCCCAGCATTTT.

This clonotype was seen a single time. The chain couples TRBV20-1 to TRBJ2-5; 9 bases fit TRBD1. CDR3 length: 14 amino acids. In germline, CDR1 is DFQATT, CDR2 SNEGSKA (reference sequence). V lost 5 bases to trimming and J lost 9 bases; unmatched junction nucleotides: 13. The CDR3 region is CSADTGGSDQPQYF. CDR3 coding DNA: TGCAGTGCTGATACAGGGGGCTCCGATCAGCCCCAGTACTTC.

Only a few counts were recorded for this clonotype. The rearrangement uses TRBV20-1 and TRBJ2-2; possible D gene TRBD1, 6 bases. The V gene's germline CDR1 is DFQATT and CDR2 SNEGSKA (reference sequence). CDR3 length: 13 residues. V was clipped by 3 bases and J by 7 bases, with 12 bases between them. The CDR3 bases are TGCAGTGCTAGGGAAACAGGGATCGGGGAGCTGTTTTTT. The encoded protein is CSARETGIGELFF.

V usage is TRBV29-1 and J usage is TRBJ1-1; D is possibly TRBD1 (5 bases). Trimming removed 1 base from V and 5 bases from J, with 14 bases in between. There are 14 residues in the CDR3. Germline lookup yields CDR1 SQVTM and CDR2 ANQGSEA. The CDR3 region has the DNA TGCAGCGTTGAAGTATTAGGGGTAGGGACTGAAGCTTTCTTT. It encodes CSVEVLGVGTEAFF. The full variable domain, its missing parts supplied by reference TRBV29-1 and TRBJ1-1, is SAVISQKPSRDICQRGTSLTIQCQVDSQVTMMFWYRQQPGQSLTLIATANQGSEATYESGFVIDKFPISRPNLTFSTLTVSNMSPEDSSIYLCSVEVLGVGTEAFFGQGTRLTVV.

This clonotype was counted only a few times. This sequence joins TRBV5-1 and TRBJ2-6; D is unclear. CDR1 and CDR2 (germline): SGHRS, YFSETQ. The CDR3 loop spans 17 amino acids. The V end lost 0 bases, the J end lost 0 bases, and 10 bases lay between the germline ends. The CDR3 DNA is TGCGCCAGCAGCTTGGGGCACAGAAACTCTGGGGCCAACGTCCTGACTTTC. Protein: CASSLGHRNSGANVLTF.

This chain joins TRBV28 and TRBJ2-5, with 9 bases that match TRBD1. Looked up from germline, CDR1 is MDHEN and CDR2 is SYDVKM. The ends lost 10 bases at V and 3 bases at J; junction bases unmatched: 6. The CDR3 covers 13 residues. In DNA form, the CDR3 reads TGTGCCATAAAGGGGACAGGGAAAGAGACCCAGTACTTC. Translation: CAIKGTGKETQYF.

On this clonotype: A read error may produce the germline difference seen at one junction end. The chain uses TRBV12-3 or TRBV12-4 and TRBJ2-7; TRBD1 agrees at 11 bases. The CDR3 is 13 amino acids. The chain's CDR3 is CASRGQGAYERYF. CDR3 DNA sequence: TGTGCCAGCCGAGGACAGGGGGCCTACGAGCGGTACTTC.

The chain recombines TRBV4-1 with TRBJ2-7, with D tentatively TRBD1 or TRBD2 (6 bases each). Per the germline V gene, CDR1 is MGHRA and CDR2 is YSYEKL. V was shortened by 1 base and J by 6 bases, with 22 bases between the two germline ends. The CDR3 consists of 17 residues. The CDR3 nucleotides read TGCGCCAGCAGCCAAGCAGGGGTGCGACTAGAGGGCGTCGAGCAGTACTTC. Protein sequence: CASSQAGVRLEGVEQYF.

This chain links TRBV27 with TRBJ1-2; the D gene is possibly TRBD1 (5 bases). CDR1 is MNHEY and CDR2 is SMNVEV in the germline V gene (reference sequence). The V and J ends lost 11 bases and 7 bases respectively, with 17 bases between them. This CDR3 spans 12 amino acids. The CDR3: CAVRPGRVGYTF. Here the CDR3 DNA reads TGTGCCGTCCGCCCGGGCAGGGTTGGCTACACCTTC.